The 6 T cell receptor beta chains below come from one sample, sequenced in a study of T cell clones after liver transplantation. Repertoires were generated with immunoSEQ multiplex PCR, while TCRdb's copy carries only in-frame clones and drops some. The sample shows some 9,500 clones, over 60% of them seen only once. Sequenced here: CD8+ T cells from blood, sampled at the approximately 16-month timepoint. Receptors were obtained from a human patient who received a liver transplant. Some T cells may possibly be graft donor cells.

The chain recombines TRBV5-1 with TRBJ1-3, with TRBD1 matching over 9 bases. Germline loops: CDR1 SGHRS, CDR2 YFSETQ. Germline trimming cut 3 bases from V and 8 bases from J; bases unmatched to any gene: 6. The CDR3 covers 14 residues. The DNA for the CDR3 is TGCGCCAGCAGCTCGGGACAGGGCGTAGACACCATATATTTT. Translating it yields CASSSGQGVDTIYF.

J is TRBJ2-5 and V is TRBV6-5; perhaps D is TRBD1 or TRBD2 (5 bases each). V was cut by 0 bases and J by 3 bases, with 11 bases left in between. Germline V CDR1 and CDR2: MNHEY, SVGAGI. The CDR3 totals 15 residues. In DNA form, the CDR3 reads TGTGCCAGCAGTTACTCTTTTGGGGGAAAAGAGACCCAGTACTTC. It translates to CASSYSFGGKETQYF.

The V and J genes are TRBV15 and TRBJ1-5; D is unresolved. The CDR3 extends over 13 amino acids. V was shortened by 3 bases and J by 7 bases, with 10 bases between the two germline ends. Per germline, CDR1 LNHNV and CDR2 YYDKDF (reference sequence). CDR3 loop: CATSSPEGQPQHF. The CDR3, as DNA: TGTGCCACCAGCAGCCCCGAAGGGCAGCCCCAGCATTTT.

The rearrangement joins TRBV7-9 to TRBJ2-7; 9 bases agree with TRBD1. This CDR3 has 14 residues. Per the germline V gene, CDR1 is SEHNR and CDR2 is FQNEAQ (reference sequence). J was trimmed by 5 bases and V by 3 bases; bases with no gene match: 5. This CDR3 is CASSFGQGNHEQYF. DNA for the CDR3: TGTGCCAGCAGCTTTGGACAGGGGAACCACGAGCAGTACTTC.

This clone came up once. The rearrangement joins TRBV4-1 to TRBJ1-5; TRBD1 agrees at 8 bases. CDR3 length: 15 amino acids. In germline, CDR1 is MGHRA, CDR2 YSYEKL. V was clipped by 2 bases and J by 5 bases; unmatched bases: 5. The DNA for the CDR3 is TGCGCCAGCAGCCAATGGACAGGGAAGTATCAGCCCCAGCATTTT. Translated, it gives CASSQWTGKYQPQHF.

This chain links TRBV7-2 with TRBJ2-3; 9 nucleotides line up with TRBD1. Germline V lookup: CDR1 SGHTA, CDR2 FQGNSA. V lost 3 bases and J lost 5; bases outside the gene matches: 6. This CDR3 region has 15 residues. CDR3 sequence: CASSFTGGAGDTQYF. CDR3 bases: TGTGCCAGCAGCTTTACAGGGGGCGCGGGAGATACGCAGTATTTT.